This TCR beta chain was captured by sequencing in a study of early T cells in non-severe SARS-CoV-2 infection. TCRdb reanalysed the 5' RACE reads using MiXCR and keeps one entry per CDR3 protein. Of around 44,000 distinct CDR3 sequences in the sample, approximately 9.8% were seen once. This clonotype came up many times. CDR3 length equals 16 residues. Germline CDR1 and CDR2: SGHRS and YFSETQ. V was clipped by 4 bases and J by 0 bases, with 14 bases between them. The V and J genes are TRBV5-1 and TRBJ2-1; either TRBD1 or TRBD2 may fit D (5 bases each). The sequenced material came from whole blood. The receptor was derived from an adult who was a healthcare worker with PCR-confirmed SARS-CoV-2 infection or an uninfected control (not recorded which). The CDR3 bases are TGCGCCAGCAGCCCTGGGGGAGTGAGCTCCTACAATGAGCAGTTCTTC. The encoded protein is CASSPGGVSSYNEQFF. Supplemented by reference TRBV5-1 and TRBJ2-1, the full variable domain reads KAGVTQTPRYLIKTRGQQVTLSCSPISGHRSVSWYQQTPGQGLQFLFEYFSETQRNKGNFPGRFSGRQFSNSRSEMNVSTLELGDSALYLCASSPGGVSSYNEQFFGPGTRLTVL.